Below are 19 T cell receptor beta chains sequenced from a single sample in a study of cytomegalovirus exposure and HLA in healthy donors. With 60 Vbeta and 13 Jbeta primers, the PCR was carried out. Only in-frame clones appear in the TCRdb table, and some are missing; sequencing was by immunoSEQ multiplex PCR. The sample records 130,000 or so clones, roughly 82% being singletons. The sample consisted of PBMCs. The receptors come from a man between 18 and 29 years old in good health and CMV-seropositive.

This chain uses TRBV18 with TRBJ2-5; the D is unclear. The ends were cut back, 6 bases at V and 3 bases at J, with 5 bases in the middle. The CDR3 has 11 amino acids. Germline assignment: CDR1 KGHSH and CDR2 LQKENI. CDR3 loop: CASSQKETQYF. The CDR3 nucleotides read TGTGCCAGCTCCCAAAAAGAGACCCAGTACTTC.

This chain joins TRBV2 and TRBJ1-2; TRBD1 matches at 7 bases. Germline assignment: CDR1 SNHLY and CDR2 FYNNEI. The CDR3 totals 15 residues. V dropped 3 bases and J dropped 4; count of bases not matched to a gene: 8. The CDR3 DNA reads TGTGCCAGCAGTGATCTAAGGGGGCTAGGCTATGGCTACACCTTC. Translated: CASSDLRGLGYGYTF.

This rearrangement joins TRBV7-2 to TRBJ2-3; possible D gene TRBD2, 6 bases. Trimming cost V 0 bases and J 6 bases, with 13 bases left between them. CDR3 length: 15 amino acids. Germline V gene sequence: CDR1 SGHTA, CDR2 FQGNSA. CDR3: CASSLARLRGDTQYF. The CDR3 nucleotides are TGTGCCAGCAGCTTAGCTCGGCTTCGGGGGGATACGCAGTATTTT.

Regarding this clone: The sample contains more than one DNA sequence encoding this CDR3. The V and J genes are TRBV19 and TRBJ1-1, with a possible D match to TRBD1 (5 bases). Germline CDR1 LNHDA, CDR2 SQIVND (reference sequence). The ends were cut back, 3 bases at V and 3 bases at J, with 8 bases in the middle. CDR3 size: 13 residues. The CDR3 sequence: CASSIAGDTEAFF. The DNA of the CDR3 is TGTGCCAGTAGTATTGCGGGGGACACTGAAGCTTTCTTT.

This chain uses TRBV5-1 with TRBJ2-7, with D possibly TRBD2 on 5 matching bases. The CDR3 totals 13 residues. CDR1 and CDR2 (germline): SGHRS, YFSETQ. Trimming removed 1 base from V and 2 bases from J, with 7 bases in between. DNA for the CDR3: TGCGCCAGCAGCTTGACGGGAACCTACGAGCAGTACTTC. Translating it yields CASSLTGTYEQYF.

This chain links TRBV27 with TRBJ2-5; TRBD1 agrees at 7 bases. CDR1 and CDR2 from the germline V gene are MNHEY and SMNVEV (reference sequence). The CDR3 is 14 residues long. The V segment lost 6 bases and the J segment 7 bases; nucleotides outside the gene matches: 11. The CDR3 loop reads CASSTTGVSWTQYF. As DNA, the CDR3 is TGTGCCAGCAGCACCACAGGGGTGTCGTGGACCCAGTACTTC.

To note about this clone: Sequence at one end of the junction differs from germline and may be a read error. The chain has TRBV5-1 and TRBJ1-4, with TRBD1 matching over 7 bases. Germline loops: CDR1 SGHRS, CDR2 YFSETQ. The CDR3 is 14 amino acids. The CDR3 is CASSWDSLNGKLFF. The CDR3 DNA sequence: TGCGCCAGCAGCTGGGACAGTTTAAATGGAAAACTGTTTTTT.

The chain recombines TRBV2 with TRBJ2-3, with 8 nucleotides matching TRBD1. Germline values: CDR1 SNHLY, CDR2 FYNNEI. V dropped 7 bases and J dropped 0; count of bases not matched to a gene: 6. CDR3 length: 15 amino acids. CDR3 in amino acids: CASTDRDRSTDTQYF. The DNA of the CDR3 is TGTGCCAGCACCGACAGGGACAGGAGCACAGATACGCAGTATTTT.

The CDR3 sequence: CASSGPGLALDEQYF. The CDR3 bases are TGCGCCAGCAGCGGACCGGGACTAGCTTTAGACGAGCAGTACTTC. This chain joins TRBV5-1 and TRBJ2-5; 9 bases line up with TRBD2. The last part of the DNA fits TRBJ2-7 better; the J call may be wrong. The CDR3 is 15 amino acids. Germline values: CDR1 SGHRS, CDR2 YFSETQ.

The gene calls are TRBV19 and TRBJ2-2; D unclear. The germline gives CDR1 LNHDA, CDR2 SQIVND (reference sequence). The CDR3 length is 11 residues. V was trimmed by 5 bases and J by 7 bases, leaving 5 bases between them. CDR3 nucleotides: TGTGCCAGTAGTCGAGGCGGGGAGCTGTTTTTT. Translated: CASSRGGELFF. The full variable domain, its missing parts supplied by reference TRBV19 and TRBJ2-2, is DGGITQSPKYLFRKEGQNVTLSCEQNLNHDAMYWYRQDPGQGLRLIYYSQIVNDFQKGDIAEGYSVSREKKESFPLTVTSAQKNPTAFYLCASSRGGELFFGEGSRLTVL.

The chain links TRBV27 to TRBJ1-5; 8 positions agree with TRBD1. The CDR3 runs 15 residues. The V and J ends lost 6 bases and 6 bases, in that order; junction bases with no gene match: 10. Germline assignment: CDR1 MNHEY and CDR2 SMNVEV (reference sequence). DNA for the CDR3: TGTGCCAGCAGGGTAGACAGGGGTCAGAGTCAGCCCCAGCATTTT. Its protein is CASRVDRGQSQPQHF.

The chain uses TRBV6-1 and TRBJ2-5, with 8 bases aligning to TRBD2. The CDR3 extends over 14 amino acids. Trimming cost V 5 bases and J 4 bases; bases outside gene matches: 6. Germline V lookup: CDR1 MNHNS, CDR2 SASEGT. As DNA, the CDR3 is TGTGCCAGCAGTCATAGCGGGGTGCTAGAGACCCAGTACTTC. Protein sequence: CASSHSGVLETQYF.

This chain uses TRBV27 with TRBJ2-6, with 13 bases aligning to TRBD2. Germline V gene lookup returns CDR1 MNHEY and CDR2 SMNVEV (reference sequence). The CDR3 loop spans 19 amino acids. J lost 2 bases, V lost 4 bases, and 8 bases had no gene match. The CDR3, as DNA: TGTGCCAGCAGTTCGGGACTAGCGGGGAGAAAACCTGGGGCCAACGTCCTGACTTTC. Protein: CASSSGLAGRKPGANVLTF.

The rearrangement joins TRBV19 to TRBJ2-7; 7 bases are a match to TRBD1. The CDR3 is 13 residues long. The V gene's germline CDR1 is LNHDA and CDR2 SQIVND (reference sequence). V gave up 7 bases and J gave up 2 bases; unmatched junction bases: 5. As DNA, the CDR3 is TGTGCCAGTACAGGGGGATCTGCCTACGAGCAGTACTTC. This codes for CASTGGSAYEQYF. Based on the CDR3 plus reference TRBV19 and TRBJ2-7, the full variable domain is DGGITQSPKYLFRKEGQNVTLSCEQNLNHDAMYWYRQDPGQGLRLIYYSQIVNDFQKGDIAEGYSVSREKKESFPLTVTSAQKNPTAFYLCASTGGSAYEQYFGPGTRLTVT.

The V gene is TRBV28, the J gene TRBJ2-7; possible D gene TRBD1, 6 bases. The CDR3 runs to 14 residues. V gave up 3 bases and J gave up 2 bases, with 11 bases separating them. Germline values: CDR1 MDHEN, CDR2 SYDVKM. The CDR3 coding sequence is TGTGCCAGCAGTTTTGGGCAGGGGACCTACGAGCAGTACTTC. Amino acid sequence: CASSFGQGTYEQYF.

This clone appeared once. The gene calls are TRBV29-1 and TRBJ2-4, with TRBD1 matching 9 bases. This CDR3 comprises 17 residues. CDR1 and CDR2 from the germline V gene are SQVTM and ANQGSEA. V trimming: 4 bases; J trimming: 2 bases; junction bases outside the gene matches: 12. DNA for the CDR3: TGCAGCGTTGGGGGACTGGGGGACAGGGCTACCAAAAACATTCAGTACTTC. Translating gives CSVGGLGDRATKNIQYF. Supplemented by reference TRBV29-1 and TRBJ2-4, the full variable domain reads SAVISQKPSRDICQRGTSLTIQCQVDSQVTMMFWYRQQPGQSLTLIATANQGSEATYESGFVIDKFPISRPNLTFSTLTVSNMSPEDSSIYLCSVGGLGDRATKNIQYFGAGTRLSVL.

The CDR3 is CASSRNSHSGNQPQHF. CDR3 coding DNA: TGTGCCAGCAGCAGAAATTCCCACAGTGGCAATCAGCCCCAGCATTTT. The genes are TRBV28 and TRBJ1-5; D not certain. Trimming removed 6 bases at V and 2 bases at J, with 17 bases between. Germline V gives CDR1 MDHEN, CDR2 SYDVKM. The CDR3 spans 16 residues.

This clone was seen just once. The V gene is TRBV28, the J gene TRBJ1-5; 11 bases are shared with TRBD1. This CDR3 spans 19 amino acids. Germline V gene sequence: CDR1 MDHEN, CDR2 SYDVKM. V gave up 7 bases and J gave up 0 bases; unmatched junction bases: 14. The CDR3 region has the DNA TGTGCCAGCACCCTAAGGGACAGGGGGATGGTTCTTAGCAATCAGCCCCAGCATTTT. Its protein is CASTLRDRGMVLSNQPQHF.

V usage is TRBV5-1 and J usage is TRBJ2-5, with 8 bases fitting TRBD1. The J call may be wrong; the DNA end is better matched by TRBJ2-7. Germline CDR1 is SGHRS and CDR2 is YFSETQ. This CDR3 comprises 15 residues. The CDR3 loop reads CASSPGQGLPYEQYF. Written as DNA, the CDR3 is TGCGCCAGCAGCCCCGGACAGGGCCTTCCCTACGAGCAGTACTTC.